The sample holds many counts of the clone carrying this T cell receptor beta chain. The data originate from a study of CD8 T cells in ankylosing spondylitis. Making use of molecular barcodes, quantitative 5'-RACE generated TCR beta libraries. TCRdb recomputed calls from the 5' RACE reads with MiXCR, one row per CDR3 protein. Here the sample spans about 240,000 distinct CDR3 sequences, 8% to 9.5% being singletons. V was clipped by 2 bases and J by 3 bases, with 7 bases between them. Per germline, CDR1 MNHGY and CDR2 SAAAGT. There are 13 residues in the CDR3. Specimen: blood, either unsorted or a sorted T cell fraction (not recorded which). This sequence was found in a male donor with ankylosing spondylitis or in good health (not recorded which). This chain uses TRBV6-8 with TRBJ2-5; D perhaps matches TRBD1 (5 bases). This CDR3 is CASSYAGKETQYF. DNA for the CDR3: TGTGCCAGCAGTTACGCAGGGAAAGAGACCCAGTACTTC.